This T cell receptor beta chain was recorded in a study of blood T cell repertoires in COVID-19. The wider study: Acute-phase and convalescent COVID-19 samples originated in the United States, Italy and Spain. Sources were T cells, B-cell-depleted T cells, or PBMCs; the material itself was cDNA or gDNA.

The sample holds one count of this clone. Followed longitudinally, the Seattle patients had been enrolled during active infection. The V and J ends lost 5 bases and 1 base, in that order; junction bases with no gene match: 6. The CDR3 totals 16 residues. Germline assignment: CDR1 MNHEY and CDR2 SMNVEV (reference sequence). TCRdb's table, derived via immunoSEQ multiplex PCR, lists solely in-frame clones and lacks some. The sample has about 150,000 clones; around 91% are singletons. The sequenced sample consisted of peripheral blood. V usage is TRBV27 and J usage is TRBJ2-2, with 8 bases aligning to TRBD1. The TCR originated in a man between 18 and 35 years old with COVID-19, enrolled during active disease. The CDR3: CASSPPTGVNTGELFF. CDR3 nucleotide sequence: TGTGCCAGCAGTCCCCCGACAGGGGTGAACACCGGGGAGCTGTTTTTT.